This T cell receptor beta chain was captured by sequencing in a study of T cell changes during pregnancy in multiple sclerosis. The method was immunoSEQ multiplex PCR; TCRdb's version includes in-frame clones alone and lacks a portion of them. The sample records approximately 85,000 clones, roughly 93% being singletons. The clonotype comes from a female donor with multiple sclerosis, enrolled in a pregnancy study. The starting material was peripheral blood, obtained in the third trimester of pregnancy.

CDR3 in DNA: TGTGCCAGCAGTTTGGGTAGCGGGGGACGACTAGAGACCCAGTACTTC. The encoded protein is CASSLGSGGRLETQYF. This chain links TRBV27 with TRBJ2-5; TRBD2 matches at 9 bases. Per germline, CDR1 MNHEY and CDR2 SMNVEV (reference sequence). V was clipped by 3 bases and J by 4 bases; unmatched bases: 9. CDR3 length: 16 residues.